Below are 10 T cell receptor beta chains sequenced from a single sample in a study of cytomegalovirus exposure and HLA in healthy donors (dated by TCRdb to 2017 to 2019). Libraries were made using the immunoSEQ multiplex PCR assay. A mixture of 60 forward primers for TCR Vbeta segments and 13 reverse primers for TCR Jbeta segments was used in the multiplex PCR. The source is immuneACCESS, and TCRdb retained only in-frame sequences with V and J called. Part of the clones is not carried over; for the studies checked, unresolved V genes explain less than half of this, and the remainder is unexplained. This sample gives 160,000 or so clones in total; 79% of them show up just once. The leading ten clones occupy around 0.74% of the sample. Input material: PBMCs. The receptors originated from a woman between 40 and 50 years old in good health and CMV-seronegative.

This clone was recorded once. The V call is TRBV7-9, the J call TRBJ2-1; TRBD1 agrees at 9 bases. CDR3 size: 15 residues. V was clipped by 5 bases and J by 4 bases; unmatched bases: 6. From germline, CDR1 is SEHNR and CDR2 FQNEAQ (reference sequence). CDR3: CASSLDRGGYNEQFF. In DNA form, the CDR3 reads TGTGCCAGCAGCCTGGACAGGGGAGGATACAATGAGCAGTTCTTC. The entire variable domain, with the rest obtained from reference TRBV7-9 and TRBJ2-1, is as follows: DTGVSQNPRHKITKRGQNVTFRCDPISEHNRLYWYRQTLGQGPEFLTYFQNEAQLEKSRLLSDRFSAERPKGSFSTLEIQRTEQGDSAMYLCASSLDRGGYNEQFFGPGTRLTVL.

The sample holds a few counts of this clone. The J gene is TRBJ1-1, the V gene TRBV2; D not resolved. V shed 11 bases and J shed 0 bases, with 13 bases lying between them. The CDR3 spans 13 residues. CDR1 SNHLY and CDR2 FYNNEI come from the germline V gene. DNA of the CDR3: TGTGCCGAGAGGGCCGGCATGAACACTGAAGCTTTCTTT. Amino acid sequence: CAERAGMNTEAFF.

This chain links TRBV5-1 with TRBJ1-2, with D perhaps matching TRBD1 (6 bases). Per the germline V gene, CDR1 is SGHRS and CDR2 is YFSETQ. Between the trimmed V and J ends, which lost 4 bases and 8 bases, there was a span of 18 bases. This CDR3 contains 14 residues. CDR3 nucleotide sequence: TGCGCCAGCAGCCTGGAACCACAGGGCGGAGGCTACACCTTC. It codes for CASSLEPQGGGYTF.

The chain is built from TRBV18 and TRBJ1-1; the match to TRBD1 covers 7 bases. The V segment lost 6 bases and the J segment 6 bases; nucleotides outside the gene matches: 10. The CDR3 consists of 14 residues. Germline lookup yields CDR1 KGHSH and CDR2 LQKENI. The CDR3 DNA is TGTGCCAGCTCTCGCTTCGACAGGGCGGCTGAAGCTTTCTTT. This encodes CASSRFDRAAEAFF.

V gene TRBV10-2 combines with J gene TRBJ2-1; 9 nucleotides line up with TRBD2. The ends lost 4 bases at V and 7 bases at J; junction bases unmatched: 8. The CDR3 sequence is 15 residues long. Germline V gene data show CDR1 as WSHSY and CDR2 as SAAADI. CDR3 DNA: TGCGCCAGCAGTGCCGGAGCGGGAGGATGGAATGAGCAGTTCTTC. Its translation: CASSAGAGGWNEQFF.

CDR3 protein: CASSPRTADGEQFF. For the CDR3, the DNA is TGTGCCAGCAGCCCCCGGACTGCCGACGGTGAGCAGTTCTTC. This sequence joins TRBV5-4 and TRBJ2-1; TRBD2 is a possible D gene (5 bases). The CDR3 spans 14 residues. V shed 4 bases and J shed 9 bases, with 17 bases lying between them. The germline V gene encodes CDR1 SGHNT and CDR2 YYREEE (reference sequence).

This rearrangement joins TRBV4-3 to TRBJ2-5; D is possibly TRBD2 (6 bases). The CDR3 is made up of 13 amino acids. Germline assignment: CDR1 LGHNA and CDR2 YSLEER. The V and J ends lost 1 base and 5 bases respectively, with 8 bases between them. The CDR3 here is CASSQVTSETQYF. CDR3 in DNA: TGCGCCAGCAGCCAAGTTACTAGCGAGACCCAGTACTTC.

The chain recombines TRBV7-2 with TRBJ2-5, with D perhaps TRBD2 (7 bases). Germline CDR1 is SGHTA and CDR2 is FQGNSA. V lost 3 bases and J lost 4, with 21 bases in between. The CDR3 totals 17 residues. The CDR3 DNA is TGTGCCAGCAGCTTCCCCAAAGGGGGGAGGGGTCGAGAGACCCAGTACTTC. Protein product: CASSFPKGGRGRETQYF.

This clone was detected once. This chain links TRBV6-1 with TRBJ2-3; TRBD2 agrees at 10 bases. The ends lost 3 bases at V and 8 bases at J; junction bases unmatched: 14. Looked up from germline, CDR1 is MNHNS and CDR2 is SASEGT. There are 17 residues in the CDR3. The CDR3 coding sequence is TGTGCCAGCAGTGAGAGGGGGGAGAGGCTAGCGGGAGTTACGCAGTATTTT. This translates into CASSERGERLAGVTQYF.

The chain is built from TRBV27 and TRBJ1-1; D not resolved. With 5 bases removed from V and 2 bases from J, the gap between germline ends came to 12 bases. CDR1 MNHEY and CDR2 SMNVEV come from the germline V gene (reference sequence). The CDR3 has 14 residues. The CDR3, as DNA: TGTGCCAGCAGTACCGAGGGTATAAACACTGAAGCTTTCTTT. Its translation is CASSTEGINTEAFF.